A selection of T cell receptor beta chains follows, all from one sample in a study of early T cells in non-severe SARS-CoV-2 infection. TCRdb analysed the 5' RACE reads with MiXCR anew, one entry per CDR3 protein. The table shows 55,000 to 75,000 distinct CDR3 sequences, with under 15% occurring only once. The sequencing sample was made of whole blood. All receptors come from an adult who was a healthcare worker with PCR-confirmed SARS-CoV-2 infection or an uninfected control (not recorded which). The CDR3 runs from the conserved cysteine through the conserved F or W. D genes are given only for firm matches. Not all rows give a size; the values are once, few, many and, for expanded clones, a class.

j_gene	v_gene	abundance	len	d_gene	CDR3nt	CDR3aa
TRBJ1-5	TRBV6-2/TRBV6-3	many	14	-	TGTGCCAGCAGTTTTGACACAGAGCATCAGCCCCAGCATTTT	CASSFDTEHQPQHF
TRBJ2-1	TRBV20-1	many	16	TRBD2	TGCAGTGCGAGGAAGTCGACTAGCGGGAGGGGCAATGAGCAGTTCTTC	CSARKSTSGRGNEQFF
TRBJ2-1	TRBV6-2/TRBV6-3	many	16	TRBD2	TGTGCCAGCAGTTCCTCCGTGGGGCGGGAGATCGATGAGCAGTTCTTC	CASSSSVGREIDEQFF
TRBJ1-1	TRBV28	many	15	TRBD1	TGTGCCAGCAGTTCACCCGGGACAGATATCACTGAAGCTTTCTTT	CASSSPGTDITEAFF
TRBJ2-7	TRBV27	many	14	-	TGTGCCAGCAGTTTCGGGATAGACTCCTACGAGCAGTACTTC	CASSFGIDSYEQYF
TRBJ2-3	TRBV12-3/TRBV12-4	many	12	-	TGTGCCAGCAGTTTATTCACAGATACGCAGTATTTT	CASSLFTDTQYF
TRBJ2-3	TRBV7-9	few	16	TRBD2	TGTGCCAGCAGCTTAGTGGGACTAGAAACCACAGATACGCAGTATTTT	CASSLVGLETTDTQYF
TRBJ1-5	TRBV10-2	-	13	-	TGCGCCAGCAGTAAGGGAGGGGTTCAGCCCCAGCATTTT	CASSKGGVQPQHF
TRBJ1-2	TRBV1	many	15	-	TGCACCAGCAGCCAAGATACCGTCCCGGTAGGTGGCTACACCTTC	CTSSQDTVPVGGYTF
TRBJ1-6	TRBV7-8	once	15	-	TGTGCCAGCAGCTTTTCAGGCCCTAATAATTCACCCCTCCACTTT	CASSFSGPNNSPLHF
TRBJ2-3	TRBV6-4	-	14	-	TGTGCCAGCAGTGACTCGGCCGACACAGATACGCAGTATTTT	CASSDSADTDTQYF
TRBJ2-6	TRBV7-2	many	15	-	TGTGCCAGCAGCTTAATGGAGGCTGGGGCCAACGTCCTGACTTTC	CASSLMEAGANVLTF
TRBJ1-3	TRBV12-3/TRBV12-4	many	14	-	TGTGCCAGCAGTGACGAGGGTTTGGGAAACACCATATATTTT	CASSDEGLGNTIYF
TRBJ1-3	TRBV15	many	15	-	TGTGCCACCAGCAGAGATCAGGCTTCGGGAAACACCATATATTTT	CATSRDQASGNTIYF
TRBJ1-2	TRBV3-1	-	12	-	TGTGCCAGCAGCCAAGTTAAGAGGTTCTACACCTTC	CASSQVKRFYTF
TRBJ2-1	TRBV5-5	many	16	-	TGTGCCAGCAGCTTGGTTGGTGGCCGCTCCTACAATGAGCAGTTCTTC	CASSLVGGRSYNEQFF
TRBJ1-1	TRBV7-2	many	15	-	TGTGCCAGCAGCTCCTGGACAGATATGAACACTGAAGCTTTCTTT	CASSSWTDMNTEAFF
TRBJ2-2	TRBV6-5	-	17	TRBD2	TGTGCCAGCAGCTCCGGGACTAGCGGGAGAGTACCCGGGGAGCTGTTTTTT	CASSSGTSGRVPGELFF
TRBJ2-2	TRBV20-1	-	14	-	TGCAGTGCTTTTGGGTCTATTAACACCGGGGAGCTGTTTTTT	CSAFGSINTGELFF
TRBJ2-7	TRBV27	many	14	TRBD2	TGTGCCAGCAGTTTTGGCCGGGAGGGGTACGAGCAGTACTTC	CASSFGREGYEQYF
TRBJ2-5	TRBV18	many	13	-	TGTGCCAGCTCTGCGCACACCCAAGAGACCCAGTACTTC	CASSAHTQETQYF
TRBJ1-1	TRBV6-6	-	12	-	TGTGCCAGCGATGAAGGTTCCACTGAAGCTTTCTTT	CASDEGSTEAFF
TRBJ1-4	TRBV20-1	many	13	TRBD1	TGCAGTGCTAGAGCAGGGGGAGGTGAAAAACTGTTTTTT	CSARAGGGEKLFF
TRBJ2-5	TRBV21-1	many	18	-	TGTGCCAGCAGCAAAATGGGCCCGGGACTATCATTCCAAGAGACCCAGTACTTC	CASSKMGPGLSFQETQYF
TRBJ2-3	TRBV9	-	14	-	TGTGCCAGCAGCGTAGCCTTGTGGCCAGATACGCAGTATTTT	CASSVALWPDTQYF
TRBJ1-2	TRBV7-2	many	14	-	TGTGCCAGCAGCCTCCGGACAAGTAACTATGGCTACACCTTC	CASSLRTSNYGYTF